The 11 T cell receptor beta chains below all came from one sample that was sequenced in a study of response to subunit inactivated influenza vaccine (dated by TCRdb to 2016 to 2019). Library preparation was by RT-PCR. TCRdb lists the instrument as Illumina HiSeq 2500. TCRdb reran the public reads through fastp at Q25 and MiXCR, keeping productive beta chains. Rows with one shared CDR3 protein collapse into an entry with the most common genes and DNA. This sample is represented by roughly 790,000 distinct CDR3 sequences; about 20% of them were singletons. The ten biggest clones cover 10% of the sample. The sequencing here drew on PBMCs from blood, taken roughly 5 days after vaccination. Receptors were obtained from a man in his fifties or sixties who received an inactivated influenza vaccine. Donor details come from another sample of the same person, matched by shared clones.

The gene calls are TRBV7-2 and TRBJ2-1, with TRBD1 identical over 9 bases. The length of the CDR3 is 15 residues. Germline V gene sequence: CDR1 SGHTA, CDR2 FQGNSA. J was trimmed by 6 bases and V by 5 bases; bases with no gene match: 8. The CDR3 here is CASSARQGVFNEQFF. CDR3 sequence (DNA): TGTGCCAGCAGCGCTCGACAGGGGGTTTTCAATGAGCAGTTCTTC.

This chain joins TRBV6-5 and TRBJ1-5, with 11 positions matching TRBD1. Germline CDR1 reads MNHEY; CDR2 reads SVGAGI. The V gene end was trimmed by 4 bases and the J gene end by 7 bases; junction bases not matched to a gene: 6. This CDR3 has 15 amino acids. CDR3 sequence (DNA): TGTGCCAGCAGTTTTGGACAGGGGGCCGGGCAGCCCCAGCATTTT. This encodes CASSFGQGAGQPQHF.

This sequence joins TRBV18 and TRBJ2-7; 7 nucleotides match TRBD1. The V gene end was trimmed by 11 bases and the J gene end by 0 bases; junction bases not matched to a gene: 10. The CDR3 loop spans 14 amino acids. Per the germline V gene, CDR1 is KGHSH and CDR2 is LQKENI. The CDR3 here is CASTLDRHSYEQYF. The CDR3 DNA reads as TGTGCCTCGACCTTGGACAGGCACTCCTACGAGCAGTACTTC.

J is TRBJ2-1 and V is TRBV7-2; D is unresolved. The ends were cut back, 1 base at V and 10 bases at J, with 14 bases in the middle. The CDR3 consists of 14 residues. Germline assignment: CDR1 SGHTA and CDR2 FQGNSA. CDR3 DNA: TGTGCCAGCAGCTTAGTCGGTGGTTCGGTCGAGCAGTTCTTC. Residues: CASSLVGGSVEQFF.

In this sample, this clonotype turned up a few times. The rearrangement joins TRBV28 to TRBJ1-4, with D hard to call. The germline V gene encodes CDR1 MDHEN and CDR2 SYDVKM. V lost 5 bases and J lost 6, with 7 bases in between. The CDR3 contains 12 residues. In DNA form, the CDR3 reads TGTGCCAGCAGTGTCGGGGATGAAAAACTGTTTTTT. Encoded protein: CASSVGDEKLFF.

CDR3 in amino acids: CASSQVGTGLSHEQFF. The CDR3 nucleotides read TGTGCCAGCAGCCAAGTAGGGACAGGCCTTTCCCATGAGCAGTTCTTC. The chain recombines TRBV3-1 with TRBJ2-1; TRBD1 aligns across 8 bases. There are 16 residues in the CDR3. V lost 1 base to trimming and J lost 8 bases; unmatched junction nucleotides: 10. CDR1 is LGHDT and CDR2 is YNNKEL in the germline V gene (reference sequence).

This clonotype turned up a few times. The V gene is TRBV28, the J gene TRBJ1-5; tentative D call: TRBD1 (6 bases). The CDR3 covers 16 residues. Germline V CDR1 and CDR2: MDHEN, SYDVKM. V shed 6 bases and J shed 2 bases, with 17 bases lying between them. The CDR3: CASRGGGRPGNQPQHF. For the CDR3, the DNA is TGTGCCAGCAGGGGGGGCGGGAGGCCAGGCAATCAGCCCCAGCATTTT. Looking up the rest from reference TRBV28 and TRBJ1-5 gives the full variable domain: DVKVTQSSRYLVKRTGEKVFLECVQDMDHENMFWYRQDPGLGLRLIYFSYDVKMKEKGDIPEGYSVSREKKERFSLILESASTNQTSMYLCASRGGGRPGNQPQHFGDGTRLSIL.

This clonotype has only a few counts. This chain links TRBV20-1 with TRBJ2-1; TRBD2 agrees at 12 bases. Germline V gene lookup returns CDR1 DFQATT and CDR2 SNEGSKA (reference sequence). CDR3 length: 14 amino acids. J was trimmed by 6 bases and V by 5 bases; bases with no gene match: 5. The CDR3 is CSALGLAGSNEQFF. The CDR3 nucleotides read TGCAGTGCTCTTGGACTAGCGGGAAGCAATGAGCAGTTCTTC.

This clonotype was seen more than once but under ten times. The V call is TRBV29-1, the J call TRBJ1-1; no firm D call. The CDR3 sequence is 12 residues long. V was pared by 7 bases and J by 1 base, with 10 bases between. The germline V gene has CDR1 SQVTM and CDR2 ANQGSEA. This chain's CDR3 is CSGGSRNTEAFF. CDR3 nucleotides: TGCAGCGGCGGGAGCCGGAACACTGAAGCTTTCTTT.

V is TRBV12-3 or TRBV12-4 and J is TRBJ1-2; D is ambiguous. The CDR3 is 13 residues long. V lost 0 bases, J lost 6 bases, and 8 bases lay in between. The CDR3 region is CASSLAGRDGYTF. The CDR3 DNA reads TGTGCCAGCAGTTTAGCCGGTCGGGATGGCTACACCTTC.

The rearrangement uses TRBV5-1 and TRBJ2-1; 9 nucleotides agree with TRBD2. The V and J ends lost 4 bases and 7 bases, in that order; junction bases with no gene match: 12. The germline V gene encodes CDR1 SGHRS and CDR2 YFSETQ. The CDR3 covers 16 residues. In nucleotides, the CDR3 is TGCGCCAGCAGCGCTTTACTAGCGGGCAGCCCTAATGAGCAGTTCTTC. Residues: CASSALLAGSPNEQFF.